This T cell receptor beta chain was retrieved from a study of blood T cell repertoires in COVID-19 (dated by TCRdb to the early 2020s). A note on the overall study: Samples covering the acute and convalescent phases of COVID-19 were provided by collaborators in the United States, Italy and Spain. The prospective study material was composed of cDNA or gDNA derived from T cells, B-cell-depleted T cells, or PBMCs. Subjects who had been exposed to COVID-19, were actively infected with it, or had recovered from it provided the deeply sampled blood TCRbeta repertoires that made up the dataset. The repertoires were made available in a free public database intended to serve as a resource for research on the immune response to SARS-CoV-2. The samples were drawn from two sources: the first 160 participants of the ongoing ImmuneRACE study, and some 1,300 subjects contributed by 6 global collaborators. The sample metadata nearly always contained a de-identified subject ID, COVID-19 status, age in years and sex. Where HLA class I and class II types were available, the types were taken from metadata supplied by the sample provider, not from assay-based typing. Study-wide findings and limitations: How much clinical and demographic metadata was included differed by source and by participant, and the metadata was provided uncurated.

In Seattle, one collaborating source enrolled patients while the infection was active and tracked those patients longitudinally over the course of disease. The collaborating institutions used their own protocols to collect whole blood in K2EDTA tubes. For TCRbeta analysis, collaborators shipped samples as frozen whole blood, isolated PBMCs, or DNA extracted from either of those sample types. TCRbeta CDR3 regions were amplified from genomic DNA using the immunoSEQ Assay, a bias-controlled multiplex PCR. As for how the authors treated the data: Nucleated cell counts per sample were estimated from amplification of reference gene primers within the assay. To quantify the absolute abundance of each unique TCRbeta CDR3 rearrangement, sequence reads were collapsed and filtered. Productive Simpson clonality was computed per sample as the square root of Simpson's diversity index over productive rearrangements. The table was pulled from immuneACCESS by TCRdb, which kept in-frame rearrangements only. Such tables lose some clones; where checked, under half of the loss comes from unresolved V genes, and the rest has no known cause. That table supplies the V and J calls and clone size; D and trimming were determined from the DNA. Within this sample are about 150,000 clones, with approximately 85% of them counted one time only. 0.63% of the sample is taken by the ten largest.

To note about this clone: Its cognate antigen has yet to be identified. It has no much larger one-base neighbor in the sample; base qualities were not kept.

CDR1 and CDR2 are drawn from the germline V gene (reference sequence): GTSNPN, SVGIG. At the junction V is shortened by 4 bases and J by 0 bases, with 12 bases in between. The CDR3, from cysteine to phenylalanine, totals 14 residues. The read is trimmed to its CDR3 DNA, 42 bases read in frame from base 1. The material sequenced was peripheral blood. The origin of this receptor is a man aged 55 to 69 with COVID-19, enrolled during active disease. The sequence joins TRBV30 to TRBJ1-1; the D segment could be TRBD1, given 5 matching bases. Here the CDR3 is given as CAWTWTPMNTEAFF. The nucleotide sequence reads TGTGCCTGGACCTGGACACCGATGAACACTGAAGCTTTCTTT. The full variable domain, with segments outside the CDR3 supplied by the reference TRBV30 and TRBJ1-1 proteins, appears as SQTIHQWPATLVQPVGSPLSLECTVEGTSNPNLYWYRQAAGRGLQLLFYSVGIGQISSEVPQNLSASRPQDRQFILSSKKLLLSDSGFYLCAWTWTPMNTEAFFGQGTRLTVV.